The clone carrying this T cell receptor beta chain was recorded many times. Its antigen remains unidentified. This entry is derived from a study of human T cells and chemical hapten exposure. Time point noted: healthy volunteer bleed at 2 weeks. Unfractionated whole blood yielded total RNA. The CDR3 runs to 14 residues. V was trimmed by 0 bases and J by 1 base, leaving 7 bases between them. CDR1 is SGHRS, CDR2 YFSETQ, per germline. The study's library attached unique molecular identifiers to single cDNA molecules. As processed by the authors: 95,638 TCRs per sample was the median, with a range of roughly 23,224 to 750,000. TCRdb called the RACE reads again in MiXCR, with one record for every CDR3 protein. TCRdb, not the original authors, processed these V and J calls. The sample holds around 31,000 distinct CDR3 sequences, 7.4% seen once. Study conclusions and caveats: Sensitizing with DPC caused no change in TCRs above 1 in 1000 frequency.

This clonotype was sampled from a human donor in good health. Some clones in this sample may be carry-over from other donors' samples. Sequencing was carried out using whole blood. V is TRBV5-1 and J is TRBJ1-1; D not resolved. CDR3 bases: TGCGCCAGCAGCTTGGCCCAGGCGAACACTGAAGCTTTCTTT. Its protein is CASSLAQANTEAFF. Based on the CDR3 plus reference TRBV5-1 and TRBJ1-1, the full variable domain is KAGVTQTPRYLIKTRGQQVTLSCSPISGHRSVSWYQQTPGQGLQFLFEYFSETQRNKGNFPGRFSGRQFSNSRSEMNVSTLELGDSALYLCASSLAQANTEAFFGQGTRLTVV.